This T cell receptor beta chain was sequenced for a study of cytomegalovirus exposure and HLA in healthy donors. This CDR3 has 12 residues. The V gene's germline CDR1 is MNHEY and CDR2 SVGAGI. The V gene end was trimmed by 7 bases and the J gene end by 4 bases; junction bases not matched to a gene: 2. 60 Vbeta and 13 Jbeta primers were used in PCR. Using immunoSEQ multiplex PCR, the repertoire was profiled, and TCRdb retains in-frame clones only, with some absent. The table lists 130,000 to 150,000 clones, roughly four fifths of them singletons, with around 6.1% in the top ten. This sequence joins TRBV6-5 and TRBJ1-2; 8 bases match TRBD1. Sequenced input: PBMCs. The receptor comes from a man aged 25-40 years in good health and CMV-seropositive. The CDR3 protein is CASNGQGYGYTF. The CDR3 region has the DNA TGTGCCAGCAATGGACAGGGCTATGGCTACACCTTC.